Reported below is one T cell receptor beta chain. These data come from a study of cytomegalovirus exposure and HLA in healthy donors. Germline V gives CDR1 SEHNR, CDR2 FQNEAQ (reference sequence). Trimming took 8 bases from V and 3 from J, leaving 11 bases between them. The CDR3 runs 13 residues. PCR involved 60 Vbeta and 13 Jbeta primers. Sequencing was performed with immunoSEQ multiplex PCR; in TCRdb, only in-frame clones are kept and a portion is missing. This sample has about 250,000 clones, with nearly 95% found just once. Input material: PBMCs. The chain couples TRBV7-9 to TRBJ1-5; D not certain. The clonotype was recovered from a girl aged 2 to 9 in good health and CMV-seronegative. The CDR3 DNA is TGTGCCAGCCGTGGAGGAAACAATCAGCCCCAGCATTTT. It yields the protein CASRGGNNQPQHF.